This is a list of T cell receptor beta chains from one sample in a study of identical twins. Each CDR3 protein is one row after TCRdb ran MiXCR on the 5' RACE reads. The sample holds under 900,000 distinct CDR3 sequences, roughly an eighth seen once. The data also belong to a second study, concerning yellow fever vaccine responses in identical twins.

Sequencing input: PBMCs. Receptor source: a woman under 30 in good health. Each CDR3 is given with its conserved first and last residue. The D gene is left open where the match is weak.

v_call	j_call	d_call	cdr3_aa
TRBV25-1	TRBJ2-7	-	CASSARGGAYEQYF
TRBV3-1	TRBJ2-1	-	CASSHDPRTRRYNEQFF
TRBV12-3/TRBV12-4	TRBJ1-1	-	CASSPRPQGGEAFF
TRBV20-1	TRBJ1-4	TRBD1	CSALGTGADVNEKLFF
TRBV21-1	TRBJ1-2	-	CASSPPYRGTNYGYTF
TRBV6-1	TRBJ2-5	TRBD2	CASSGLGRAGAQETQYF
TRBV10-3	TRBJ2-5	TRBD2	CAISDSRLAGYQETQYF
TRBV13	TRBJ2-2	-	CASSPLRLIDTGELFF
TRBV6-5	TRBJ2-1	TRBD2	CASSYGGVGYNEQFF
TRBV10-2	TRBJ2-7	TRBD2	CASSEFVAGSSYEQYF
TRBV20-1	TRBJ1-6	TRBD1	CSASHGQGNSPLHF
TRBV14	TRBJ2-3	-	CASTQGSNTDTQYF
TRBV5-1	TRBJ2-4	-	CASSLAGEARTKNIQYF
TRBV5-1	TRBJ1-4	TRBD1	CASSLVAGGANEKLFF
TRBV28	TRBJ1-1	-	CASSFPPGVGTEAFF
TRBV5-1	TRBJ1-4	-	CASSSARPNEKLFF